Detailed here is one T cell receptor (beta chain). The antigen it binds to is not known. Base qualities are missing; no much larger clone stands one base away. TCRbeta CDR3 regions were amplified from genomic DNA using the immunoSEQ Assay, a bias-controlled multiplex PCR. The paper's data handling went like this. The number of nucleated cells in each sample was estimated by amplification of reference gene primers within the assay. To quantify the absolute abundance of each unique TCRbeta CDR3 rearrangement, sequence reads were collapsed and filtered. For each sample, productive Simpson clonality was calculated as the square root of Simpson's diversity index over productive rearrangements. The clones in this table, taken by TCRdb from immuneACCESS, are in-frame only. Not every clone is retained; where verified, under half of the shortfall comes from an unresolved V gene, and the cause of the rest is unknown. The DNA gave D and trimming, while V, J and clone size come from that table. This sample lists about 43,000 clones; 88% were detected once. Jointly, the top ten make up roughly 4.8% of the sample.

The collaborating institutions used their own protocols to collect whole blood in K2EDTA tubes. Collaborator samples were shipped for TCRbeta analysis as frozen whole blood, isolated PBMCs, or DNA extracted from either sample type. V is clipped by 1 base and J by 5 bases, and the sequence between their germline boundaries is 15 bases long. The germline V gene sets CDR1 to SGHDN and CDR2 to FVKESK. From the cysteine up to the phenylalanine, the CDR3 has a length of 15 residues. Only the CDR3 region is kept as DNA, spanning 45 bases read in frame from base 1. This sample is drawn from a study of blood T cell repertoires in COVID-19 (dated by TCRdb to 2018 to 2020). With respect to the entire study: Samples covering the acute and convalescent phases of COVID-19 were provided by collaborators in the United States, Italy and Spain. The material from the prospective study consisted of cDNA or gDNA derived from T cells, B-cell-depleted T cells, or PBMCs. Deeply sampled blood TCRbeta repertoires from subjects exposed to, actively infected with, or recovered from COVID-19 were included in the dataset. The repertoires were made available in a free public database intended to serve as a resource for research on the immune response to SARS-CoV-2. The samples were drawn from the first 160 participants of the ongoing ImmuneRACE study and from more than 1,000 subjects provided by 6 global collaborators. Sample metadata almost always included a de-identified subject ID, COVID-19 status, age in years and sex. Where HLA class I and class II types were available, the types were taken from metadata supplied by the sample provider, not from assay-based typing. Overall study results and their limits: The amount of clinical and demographic metadata varied by source and participant and was provided uncurated.

What was sequenced was peripheral blood. This sequence was found in a human donor in a cohort sampled during active COVID-19. The V and J segments used are TRBV14 and TRBJ2-7; TRBD2 is a possible D gene, resting on 5 matching bases. The CDR3 sequence is CASSQVPYEEDEQYF. The bases are TGTGCCAGCAGCCAAGTACCATATGAGGAGGACGAGCAGTACTTC.